The subject of this entry is one T cell receptor (beta chain). What it binds is not known. Sequencing used immunoSEQ multiplex PCR; TCRdb keeps in-frame clones, though not all of them. The table records 2,000 or so clones, 27% of them present only once. The entry originates in a study of T cells in localized non-small cell lung cancer. Study findings and constraints: A median of roughly 50 of the top 100 tumor clones appeared in adjacent lung, which was paired and uninvolved. A single tumor region was sequenced, leaving heterogeneity possible. Uninvolved adjacent lung had more T cell clonality than any other tissue, topping tumor.

Trimming left V 3 bases short and J 5 bases short, with 10 bases between. The CDR3 has 13 residues. Germline CDR1 reads LNHDA; CDR2 reads SQIVND (reference sequence). This chain connects TRBV19 to TRBJ2-5, with a weak D call TRBD1 (6 bases). The specimen comprised lung tumor tissue, sampled before any cancer treatment. The origin of this receptor is a male donor aged 60 or over with stage III lung adenocarcinoma. The CDR3 sequence: CASSIRGKETQYF. The CDR3 bases are TGTGCCAGTAGTATCAGGGGCAAGGAGACCCAGTACTTC. Looking up the rest from reference TRBV19 and TRBJ2-5 gives the full variable domain: DGGITQSPKYLFRKEGQNVTLSCEQNLNHDAMYWYRQDPGQGLRLIYYSQIVNDFQKGDIAEGYSVSREKKESFPLTVTSAQKNPTAFYLCASSIRGKETQYFGPGTRLLVL.